The 23 T cell receptor beta chains below come from one sample, sequenced in a study of blood T cells in healthy people across ages. Sample-barcoded 5' priming and a J-beta primer mix drove a second PCR of about 6 to 12 cycles. One entry per CDR3 protein, called by TCRdb with MiXCR from the 5' RACE reads. The sample yields hundreds of thousands of distinct CDR3 sequences, roughly 60% seen once. The sample was blood. The receptors were gathered from a man aged 25-40 years in good health.

The V call is TRBV5-4, the J call TRBJ1-2, with D possibly TRBD1 on 5 matching bases. Trimming left V 5 bases short and J 4 bases short, with 15 bases between. Germline V gene sequence: CDR1 SGHNT, CDR2 YYREEE (reference sequence). The CDR3 is made up of 14 amino acids. CDR3 in DNA: TGTGCCAGCAGGCCTGACAGAGCTTCCTATGGCTACACCTTC. Its protein product is CASRPDRASYGYTF.

J is TRBJ1-2 and V is TRBV7-2, with TRBD1 identical over 8 bases. J was trimmed by 2 bases and V by 1 base; bases with no gene match: 3. Germline V gene lookup returns CDR1 SGHTA and CDR2 FQGNSA. The CDR3 has 15 residues. CDR3 coding DNA: TGTGCCAGCAGCTTAGTGGGGACAGGAAACTATGGCTACACCTTC. It codes for CASSLVGTGNYGYTF.

The chain joins TRBV20-1 to TRBJ2-5; TRBD2 agrees at 11 bases. Germline-derived CDR1 and CDR2 are DFQATT and SNEGSKA (reference sequence). The ends lost 6 bases at V and 9 bases at J; junction bases unmatched: 15. This CDR3 has 15 amino acids. The CDR3 reads CSAGTSGRALRAQYF. CDR3 coding DNA: TGCAGTGCCGGGACTAGCGGCAGGGCATTGCGGGCCCAGTACTTC.

The V and J genes are TRBV7-2 and TRBJ2-7; TRBD2 matches at 8 bases. The germline V gene has CDR1 SGHTA and CDR2 FQGNSA. The CDR3 consists of 15 residues. J was trimmed by 2 bases and V by 6 bases; bases with no gene match: 9. The CDR3 region has the DNA TGTGCCAGCAGGGACGGACTAGCTTTCACCTACGAGCAGTACTTC. Its protein product is CASRDGLAFTYEQYF.

The chain couples TRBV20-1 to TRBJ2-2, with 9 bases identical to TRBD1. V shed 0 bases, J shed 2 bases, and the junction held 7 bases outside the gene matches. The CDR3 is 17 residues long. Germline lookup yields CDR1 DFQATT and CDR2 SNEGSKA (reference sequence). For the CDR3, the DNA is TGCAGTGCTAGAGAGGTTACAGGGGGCGGTAACACCGGGGAGCTGTTTTTT. This sequence encodes CSAREVTGGGNTGELFF.

This chain connects TRBV20-1 to TRBJ2-3, with D perhaps matching TRBD1 (5 bases). Germline V gene data show CDR1 as DFQATT and CDR2 as SNEGSKA (reference sequence). V was pared by 0 bases and J by 5 bases, with 21 bases between. This CDR3 region has 17 residues. The CDR3 spells CSARDESRVFFIDTQYF. DNA of the CDR3: TGCAGTGCTAGAGACGAAAGCAGGGTCTTTTTTATAGATACGCAGTATTTT.

The rearrangement links TRBV28 to TRBJ2-5, with D unclear. Germline CDR1 and CDR2: MDHEN and SYDVKM. CDR3 length equals 14 residues. V was pared by 1 base and J by 2 bases, with 8 bases between. The CDR3 is CASSLSQFQETQYF. DNA for the CDR3: TGTGCCAGCAGTTTATCACAGTTTCAAGAGACCCAGTACTTC.

The chain links TRBV7-8 to TRBJ2-5; 10 bases are a match to TRBD2. Germline CDR1 reads SGHVS; CDR2 reads FQNEAQ. The trim removed 6 bases at V and 5 bases at J, leaving 6 bases unmatched. CDR3 length: 14 residues. The CDR3 spells CASSPSGGAETQYF. DNA for the CDR3: TGTGCCAGCAGTCCGAGCGGGGGGGCGGAGACCCAGTACTTC.

The genes are TRBV4-2 and TRBJ2-5, with 8 bases fitting TRBD1. CDR1 LGHNA and CDR2 YNFKEQ come from the germline V gene. CDR3 size: 17 residues. V lost 0 bases and J lost 4; bases outside the gene matches: 10. The CDR3 here is CASSQDAGGLGGETQYF. Here the CDR3 DNA reads TGTGCCAGCAGCCAAGACGCAGGGGGCCTAGGTGGAGAGACCCAGTACTTC.

This rearrangement joins TRBV6-2 or TRBV6-3 to TRBJ1-5; D not resolved. Germline assignment: CDR1 MNHEY and CDR2 SVGEGT. V was pared by 2 bases and J by 0 bases, with 11 bases between. The CDR3 length is 16 residues. In DNA form, the CDR3 reads TGTGCCAGCAGTTACGTGGGCGGATCTAGCAATCAGCCCCAGCATTTT. Protein sequence: CASSYVGGSSNQPQHF.

This sequence joins TRBV20-1 and TRBJ2-7, with D tentatively TRBD1 (6 bases). The germline gives CDR1 DFQATT, CDR2 SNEGSKA (reference sequence). This CDR3 has 15 amino acids. V was trimmed by 5 bases and J by 2 bases, leaving 19 bases between them. The CDR3 loop is CSARGQIGSAYEQYF. The CDR3 region has the DNA TGCAGTGCTCGGGGACAAATAGGAAGCGCCTACGAGCAGTACTTC.

This clonotype was counted only a few times. Germline is not matched at one junction end, which may reflect a read error. The rearrangement joins TRBV7-7 to TRBJ2-5; D unclear. Looked up from germline, CDR1 is SSHAT and CDR2 is FNYEAQ (reference sequence). CDR3 length equals 15 residues. The CDR3 sequence: CASSLQYGNQETQYF. The CDR3 DNA sequence: TGTGCTAGCAGCTTACAATACGGCAACCAAGAGACCCAGTACTTC.

This rearrangement joins TRBV11-2 to TRBJ2-3; TRBD1 matches at 10 bases. The CDR3 spans 16 residues. Germline V gene lookup returns CDR1 SGHAT and CDR2 FQNNGV. The ends lost 5 bases at V and 6 bases at J; junction bases unmatched: 11. The DNA for the CDR3 is TGTGCCAGCAGCAGCAGACAGGGGGCGCAGGGGGATACGCAGTATTTT. Its translation: CASSSRQGAQGDTQYF.

The V and J genes are TRBV2 and TRBJ1-4; TRBD1 aligns across 7 bases. After removal of 4 bases from V and 8 bases from J, the junction contained 4 bases not matched to a gene. The CDR3 has 13 residues. Per the germline V gene, CDR1 is SNHLY and CDR2 is FYNNEI. The CDR3 DNA reads as TGTGCCAGCAGTGGACAGGGTAGAGAAAAACTGTTTTTT. Translation: CASSGQGREKLFF.

The genes are TRBV15 and TRBJ1-4, with D uncertain. The CDR3 length is 15 residues. The germline V gene has CDR1 LNHNV and CDR2 YYDKDF (reference sequence). V was trimmed by 0 bases and J by 7 bases, leaving 12 bases between them. The CDR3 sequence: CATSRDPTVGEKLFF. CDR3 nucleotides: TGTGCCACCAGCAGAGATCCGACGGTTGGTGAAAAACTGTTTTTT.

This clonotype has ten or more counts. This chain uses TRBV5-5 with TRBJ2-1; D unresolved. Between the trimmed V and J ends, which lost 0 bases and 10 bases, there was a span of 5 bases. CDR1 is SGHKS and CDR2 is YYEKEE in the germline V gene (reference sequence). The CDR3 is 11 residues long. The CDR3 sequence is CASSLAEEQFF. CDR3 nucleotides: TGTGCCAGCAGCTTGGCTGAGGAGCAGTTCTTC.

In this sample, this clonotype turned up a few times. Relative to the germline gene, one junction end is altered; a read error may explain this. The chain recombines TRBV5-1 with TRBJ1-1; D unresolved. Germline V gives CDR1 SGHRS, CDR2 YFSETQ. CDR3 length: 11 amino acids. CDR3 in DNA: TGTGCCAGCAGTCTCGGGCCTGAAGCTTTCTTT. It is translated as CASSLGPEAFF. Based on the CDR3 plus reference TRBV5-1 and TRBJ1-1, the full variable domain is KAGVTQTPRYLIKTRGQQVTLSCSPISGHRSVSWYQQTPGQGLQFLFEYFSETQRNKGNFPGRFSGRQFSNSRSEMNVSTLELGDSALYLCASSLGPEAFFGQGTRLTVV.

The chain combines TRBV10-3 with TRBJ2-3; D possibly corresponds to TRBD1 (6 bases). With 4 bases removed from V and 1 base from J, the gap between germline ends came to 12 bases. The CDR3 loop spans 15 amino acids. The germline V gene encodes CDR1 ENHRY and CDR2 SYGVKD. The CDR3 here is CAISGTVQRTDTQYF. DNA of the CDR3: TGTGCCATCAGTGGGACAGTTCAACGCACAGATACGCAGTATTTT.

CDR3: CSVELTGTGGLQYF. Here the CDR3 DNA reads TGCAGCGTTGAGTTAACCGGGACAGGAGGTTTGCAGTACTTC. The rearrangement uses TRBV29-1 and TRBJ2-5; 8 nucleotides line up with TRBD1. J gave up 11 bases and V 3 bases, and 14 bases lay outside the gene matches. This CDR3 has 14 amino acids. Germline V gene lookup returns CDR1 SQVTM and CDR2 ANQGSEA.

In regard to this clonotype: The junction shows a germline mismatch at one end, possibly a read error. This sequence joins TRBV7-2 and TRBJ2-5, with D tentatively TRBD2 (5 bases). The better agreement between TRBJ2-7 and the DNA end casts doubt on the J call. The CDR3 sequence is 13 residues long. Germline V gene sequence: CDR1 SGHTA, CDR2 FQGNSA. The CDR3 bases are TGTGCCAGCGGCTTGATCACCCGGGGCGAGCAGTACTTC. Its translation: CASGLITRGEQYF.

J is TRBJ2-5 and V is TRBV5-1, with 9 bases aligning to TRBD1. CDR1 and CDR2 from the germline V gene are SGHRS and YFSETQ. The CDR3 sequence is 14 residues long. V lost 4 bases to trimming and J lost 5 bases; unmatched junction nucleotides: 6. CDR3 loop: CASSTGQGWETQYF. For the CDR3, the DNA is TGCGCCAGCAGCACAGGACAGGGGTGGGAGACCCAGTACTTC. Supplemented by reference TRBV5-1 and TRBJ2-5, the full variable domain reads KAGVTQTPRYLIKTRGQQVTLSCSPISGHRSVSWYQQTPGQGLQFLFEYFSETQRNKGNFPGRFSGRQFSNSRSEMNVSTLELGDSALYLCASSTGQGWETQYFGPGTRLLVL.

As concerns this clonotype: The conserved final phenylalanine or tryptophan is absent from the CDR3, which likely points to a read error. The chain joins TRBV7-2 to TRBJ2-5, with 9 positions matching TRBD2. V lost 4 bases to trimming and J lost 1 base; unmatched junction nucleotides: 1. Germline CDR1 is SGHTA and CDR2 is FQGNSA. This CDR3 is 14 amino acids long. CDR3 DNA sequence: TGTGCCAGCAGCTCTAGCGGGACCCAAGAGACCCAGTACTCC. Protein: CASSSSGTQETQYS.

This clonotype was picked up a small number of times. The chain recombines TRBV5-1 with TRBJ1-2; 9 nucleotides line up with TRBD1. There are 15 residues in the CDR3. Germline V CDR1 and CDR2: SGHRS, YFSETQ. V trimming: 3 bases; J trimming: 8 bases; junction bases outside the gene matches: 11. This CDR3 reads CASSSTGTGLAGYTF. As DNA, the CDR3 is TGCGCCAGCAGCTCGACCGGGACAGGGCTGGCGGGCTACACCTTC.